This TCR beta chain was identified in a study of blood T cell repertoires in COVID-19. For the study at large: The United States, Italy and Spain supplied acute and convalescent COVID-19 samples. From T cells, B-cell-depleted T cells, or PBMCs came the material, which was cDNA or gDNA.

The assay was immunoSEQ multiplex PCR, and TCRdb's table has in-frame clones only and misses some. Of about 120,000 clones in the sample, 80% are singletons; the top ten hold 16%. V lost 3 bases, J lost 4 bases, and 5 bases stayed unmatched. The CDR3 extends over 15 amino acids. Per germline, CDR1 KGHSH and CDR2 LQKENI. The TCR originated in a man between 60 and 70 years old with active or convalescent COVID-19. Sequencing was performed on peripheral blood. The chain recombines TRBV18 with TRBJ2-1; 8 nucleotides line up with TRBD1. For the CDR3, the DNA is TGTGCCAGCTCACCGTCCTGGGACAGGTACAATGAGCAGTTCTTC. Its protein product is CASSPSWDRYNEQFF. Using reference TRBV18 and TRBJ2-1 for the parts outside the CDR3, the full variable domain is NAGVMQNPRHLVRRRGQEARLRCSPMKGHSHVYWYRQLPEEGLKFMVYLQKENIIDESGMPKERFSAEFPKEGPSILRIQQVVRGDSAAYFCASSPSWDRYNEQFFGPGTRLTVL.